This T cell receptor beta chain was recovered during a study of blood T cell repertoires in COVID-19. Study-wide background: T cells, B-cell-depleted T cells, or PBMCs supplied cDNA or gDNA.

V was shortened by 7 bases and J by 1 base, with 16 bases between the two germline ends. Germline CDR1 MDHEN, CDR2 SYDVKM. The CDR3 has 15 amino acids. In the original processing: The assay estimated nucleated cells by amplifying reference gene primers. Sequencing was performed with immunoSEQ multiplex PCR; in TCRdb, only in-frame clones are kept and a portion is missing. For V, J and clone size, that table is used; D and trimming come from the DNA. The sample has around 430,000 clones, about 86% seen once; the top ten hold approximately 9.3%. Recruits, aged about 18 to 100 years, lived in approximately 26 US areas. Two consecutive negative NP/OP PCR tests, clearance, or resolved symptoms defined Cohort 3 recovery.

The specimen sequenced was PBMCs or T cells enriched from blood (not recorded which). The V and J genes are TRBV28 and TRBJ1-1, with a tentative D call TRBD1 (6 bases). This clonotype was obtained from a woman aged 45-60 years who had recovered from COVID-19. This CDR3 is CASISIGGTNTEAFF. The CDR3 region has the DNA TGTGCCAGCATCTCAATAGGGGGAACGAACACTGAAGCTTTCTTT.